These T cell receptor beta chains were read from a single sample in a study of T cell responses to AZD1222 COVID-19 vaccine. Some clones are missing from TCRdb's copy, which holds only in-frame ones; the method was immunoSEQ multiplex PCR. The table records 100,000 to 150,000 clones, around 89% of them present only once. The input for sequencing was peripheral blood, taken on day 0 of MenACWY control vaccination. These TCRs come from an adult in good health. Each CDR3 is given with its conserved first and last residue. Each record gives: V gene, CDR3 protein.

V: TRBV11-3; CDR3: CASTRGTSGSSSYNEQFF
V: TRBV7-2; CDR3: CASSSSGTTDTQYF
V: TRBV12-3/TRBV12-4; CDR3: CASSLRTFGELFF
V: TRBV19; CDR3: CASSITKTNQPQHF
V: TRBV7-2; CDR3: CASSVGTSGRADTQYF
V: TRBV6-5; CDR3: CASSYTLAGVNEQFF
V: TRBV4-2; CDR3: CASSPGVFNYGYTF
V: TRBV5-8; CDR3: CASSGGTGSGPYEQYF
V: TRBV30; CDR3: CAWNLGGTDTQYF
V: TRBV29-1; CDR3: CSGRTGMEKLFF
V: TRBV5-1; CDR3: CASSLRGFGETQYF
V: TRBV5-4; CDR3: CASSSRDRGLGDTQYF
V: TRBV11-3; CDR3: CASSSEGTEAFF